The 6 T cell receptor beta chains below were found in one sample sequenced in a study of blood T cell repertoires in COVID-19. Profiling relied on immunoSEQ multiplex PCR, and the TCRdb table lists in-frame clones only, not all of them. This table has approximately 240,000 clones, 79% appearing once. Sequencing used peripheral blood. The source is a woman aged 40 to 50 with active or convalescent COVID-19.

The chain employs TRBV7-9 and TRBJ2-3; D is possibly TRBD2 (5 bases). The V and J ends lost 5 bases and 3 bases respectively, with 12 bases between them. CDR1 SEHNR and CDR2 FQNEAQ come from the germline V gene (reference sequence). This CDR3 contains 14 residues. In nucleotides, the CDR3 is TGTGCCAGCAGCCCCGTAGCGTTTACAGATACGCAGTATTTT. It codes for CASSPVAFTDTQYF. The whole variable domain, remainder taken from reference TRBV7-9 and TRBJ2-3, is DTGVSQNPRHKITKRGQNVTFRCDPISEHNRLYWYRQTLGQGPEFLTYFQNEAQLEKSRLLSDRFSAERPKGSFSTLEIQRTEQGDSAMYLCASSPVAFTDTQYFGPGTRLTVL.

The chain is built from TRBV7-3 and TRBJ1-1; possibly TRBD1 for D (6 bases). Germline loops: CDR1 SGHTA, CDR2 FQGTGA. V shed 3 bases and J shed 4 bases, with 18 bases lying between them. The CDR3 has 16 residues. CDR3 DNA: TGTGCCAGCAGCTTTACGGCAGGGGCGAGTCCCACTGAAGCTTTCTTT. Translating gives CASSFTAGASPTEAFF.

This chain uses TRBV19 with TRBJ2-3, with a weak D call TRBD1 (6 bases). The germline gives CDR1 LNHDA, CDR2 SQIVND (reference sequence). V was shortened by 4 bases and J by 5 bases, with 10 bases between the two germline ends. The CDR3 has 13 amino acids. This chain's CDR3 is CASSTSRGDTQYF. The CDR3 nucleotides are TGTGCCAGTAGTACTTCCAGGGGAGATACGCAGTATTTT.

Of note for this clone: In the same sample, other DNA sequences code for this CDR3. This chain links TRBV18 with TRBJ2-3, with D hard to call. This CDR3 is 11 amino acids long. V was cut by 3 bases and J by 4 bases, with 2 bases left in between. Germline CDR1 and CDR2: KGHSH and LQKENI. CDR3: CASSPSDTQYF. The CDR3 DNA reads as TGTGCCAGCTCACCCTCAGATACGCAGTATTTT.

The chain employs TRBV6-4 and TRBJ2-3; TRBD2 might be the D (7 bases). CDR3 length equals 15 residues. Germline V gene lookup returns CDR1 MRHNA and CDR2 SNTAGT. The V end was cut by 4 bases, the J end by 3 bases, with 14 bases between. CDR3 in amino acids: CASSAERGGTDTQYF. CDR3 nucleotide sequence: TGTGCCAGCAGTGCCGAGAGGGGGGGAACAGATACGCAGTATTTT.

The chain couples TRBV29-1 to TRBJ2-5; the match to TRBD1 covers 10 bases. V was clipped by 7 bases and J by 5 bases; unmatched bases: 7. This CDR3 is built from 13 residues. Germline CDR1 SQVTM, CDR2 ANQGSEA. The CDR3 coding sequence is TGCAGCGGTCGACAGGGGGCTAGCGAGACCCAGTACTTC. Its protein is CSGRQGASETQYF. The whole variable domain, remainder taken from reference TRBV29-1 and TRBJ2-5, is SAVISQKPSRDICQRGTSLTIQCQVDSQVTMMFWYRQQPGQSLTLIATANQGSEATYESGFVIDKFPISRPNLTFSTLTVSNMSPEDSSIYLCSGRQGASETQYFGPGTRLLVL.